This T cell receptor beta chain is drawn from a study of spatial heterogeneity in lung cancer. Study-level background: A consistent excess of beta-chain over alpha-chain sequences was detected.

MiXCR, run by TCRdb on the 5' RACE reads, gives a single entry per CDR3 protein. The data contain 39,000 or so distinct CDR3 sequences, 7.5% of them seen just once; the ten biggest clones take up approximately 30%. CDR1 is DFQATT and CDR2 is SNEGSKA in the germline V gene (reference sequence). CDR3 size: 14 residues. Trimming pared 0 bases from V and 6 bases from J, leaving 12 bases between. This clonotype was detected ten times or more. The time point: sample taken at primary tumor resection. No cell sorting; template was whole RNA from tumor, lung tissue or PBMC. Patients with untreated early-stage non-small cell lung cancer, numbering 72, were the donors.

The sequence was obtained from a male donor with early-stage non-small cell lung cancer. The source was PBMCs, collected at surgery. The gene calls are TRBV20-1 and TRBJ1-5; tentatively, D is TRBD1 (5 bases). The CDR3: CSARDTDIIQPQHF. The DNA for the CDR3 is TGCAGTGCTAGAGATACGGACATAATTCAGCCCCAGCATTTT.